Shown below are 6 T cell receptor beta chains from a single sample sequenced in a study of shared clonotypes between healthy human individuals. Assay: immunoSEQ multiplex PCR; the TCRdb copy retains only in-frame clones and omits some. Counted here are 2 million to 3 million clones, over 85% occurring once; the ten biggest clones make up 0.13% to 0.15%. The sequenced material came from naive CD4+ T cells sorted from blood. Stated subset: CD45RA+ positively selected. The receptors shown here come from a man aged 18 to 30 in good health.

The chain couples TRBV7-2 to TRBJ2-2, with TRBD2 matching over 10 bases. Germline CDR1 SGHTA, CDR2 FQGNSA. With V trimmed by 2 bases and J by 6 bases, 6 bases remained unmatched. CDR3 length equals 16 residues. CDR3 nucleotide sequence: TGTGCCAGCAGCTTAAGCTCTCTAGCGGGAGCCGGGGAGCTGTTTTTT. It specifies CASSLSSLAGAGELFF.

The chain links TRBV10-3 to TRBJ2-2; no firm D call. Germline CDR1 and CDR2: ENHRY and SYGVKD. V lost 6 bases to trimming and J lost 4 bases, with 15 bases between them. This CDR3 comprises 15 residues. CDR3 residues: CAIRQEKSGTGELFF. The CDR3 DNA reads as TGTGCCATCAGGCAGGAGAAATCGGGCACCGGGGAGCTGTTTTTT.

This chain uses TRBV6-5 with TRBJ2-6, with D hard to call. V was trimmed by 5 bases and J by 2 bases, leaving 7 bases between them. CDR3 length: 14 amino acids. Looked up from germline, CDR1 is MNHEY and CDR2 is SVGAGI. The CDR3 region is CASSRLPGANVLTF. In nucleotides, the CDR3 is TGTGCCAGCAGTCGTTTACCTGGGGCCAACGTCCTGACTTTC.

The genes are TRBV2 and TRBJ2-4; 7 bases map to TRBD1. The CDR3 has 16 residues. CDR1 is SNHLY, CDR2 FYNNEI, per germline. V was pared by 6 bases and J by 0 bases, with 8 bases of the junction left unmatched. CDR3 coding DNA: TGTGCCAGCAGCCCTGGGGACAGACTAGCCAAAAACATTCAGTACTTC. Encoded protein: CASSPGDRLAKNIQYF.

For this clone: Other DNA sequences in the same sample also yield this CDR3. The chain carries TRBV5-4 and TRBJ2-5, with 9 bases matching TRBD1. The V and J ends lost 4 bases and 2 bases, in that order; junction bases with no gene match: 3. Germline CDR1 SGHNT, CDR2 YYREEE (reference sequence). The CDR3 has 14 amino acids. CDR3 region: CASSPGQGQETQYF. DNA of the CDR3: TGTGCCAGCAGCCCCGGACAGGGGCAAGAGACCCAGTACTTC.

The V gene is TRBV11-3, the J gene TRBJ2-7; the match to TRBD1 covers 9 bases. Germline loops: CDR1 SGHNT, CDR2 YENEEA. This CDR3 region has 17 residues. V lost 1 base to trimming and J lost 3 bases; unmatched junction nucleotides: 10. This CDR3 is CASSLVVSGGQGYEQYF. DNA of the CDR3: TGTGCCAGCAGCTTAGTCGTTTCGGGGGGACAGGGCTACGAGCAGTACTTC. The complete variable domain, with remaining parts taken from reference TRBV11-3 and TRBJ2-7, reads EAGVVQSPRYKIIEKKQPVAFWCNPISGHNTLYWYLQNLGQGPELLIRYENEEAVDDSQLPKDRFSAERLKGVDSTLKIQPAELGDSAVYLCASSLVVSGGQGYEQYFGPGTRLTVT.